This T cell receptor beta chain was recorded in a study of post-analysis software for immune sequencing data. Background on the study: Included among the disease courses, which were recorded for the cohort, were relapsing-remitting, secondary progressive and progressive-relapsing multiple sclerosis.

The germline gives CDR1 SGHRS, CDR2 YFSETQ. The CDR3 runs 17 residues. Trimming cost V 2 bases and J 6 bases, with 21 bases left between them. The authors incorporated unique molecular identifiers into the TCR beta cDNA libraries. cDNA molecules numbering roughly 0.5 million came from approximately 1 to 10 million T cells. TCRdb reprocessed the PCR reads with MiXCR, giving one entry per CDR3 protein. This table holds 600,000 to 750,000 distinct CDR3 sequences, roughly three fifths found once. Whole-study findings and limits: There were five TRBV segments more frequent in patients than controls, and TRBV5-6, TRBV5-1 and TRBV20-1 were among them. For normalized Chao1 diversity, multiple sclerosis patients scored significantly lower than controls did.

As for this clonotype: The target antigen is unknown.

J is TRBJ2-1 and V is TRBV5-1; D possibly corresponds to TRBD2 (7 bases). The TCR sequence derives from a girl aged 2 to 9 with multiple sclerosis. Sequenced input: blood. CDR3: CASSFSQGRGSSNEQFF. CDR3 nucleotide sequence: TGCGCCAGCAGCTTCTCCCAGGGGCGGGGGAGCTCCAATGAGCAGTTCTTC.